The following is a T cell receptor beta chain sequence with its context. These data originate in a study of blood T cell repertoires in COVID-19. The data were produced by immunoSEQ multiplex PCR, yet TCRdb's version contains in-frame clones alone and is incomplete. The profile shows about 190,000 clones, about four fifths of them singletons. Germline CDR1 and CDR2: SGDLS and YYNGEE. V dropped 4 bases and J dropped 5; count of bases not matched to a gene: 11. The CDR3 is 16 amino acids. The chain joins TRBV9 to TRBJ2-2; 7 positions match TRBD2. This clonotype was sampled from a woman in her fifties or sixties with COVID-19, enrolled during active disease. Sequenced: peripheral blood. This CDR3 is CASSPRQGGLTGELFF. The CDR3 DNA reads as TGTGCCAGCAGCCCCCGGCAGGGAGGGTTGACCGGGGAGCTGTTTTTT.